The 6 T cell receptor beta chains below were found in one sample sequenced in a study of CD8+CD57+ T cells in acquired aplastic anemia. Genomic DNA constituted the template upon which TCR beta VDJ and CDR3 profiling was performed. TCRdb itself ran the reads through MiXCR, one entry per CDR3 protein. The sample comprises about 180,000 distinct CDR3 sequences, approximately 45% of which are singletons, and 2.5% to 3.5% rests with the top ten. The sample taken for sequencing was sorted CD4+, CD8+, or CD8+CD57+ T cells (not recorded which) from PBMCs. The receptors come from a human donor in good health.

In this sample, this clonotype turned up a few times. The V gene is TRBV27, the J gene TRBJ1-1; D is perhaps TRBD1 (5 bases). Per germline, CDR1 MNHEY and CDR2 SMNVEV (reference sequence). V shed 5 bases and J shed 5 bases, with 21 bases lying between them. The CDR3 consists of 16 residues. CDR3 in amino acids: CASSRAGGGVRTEAFF. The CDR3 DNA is TGTGCCAGCAGTCGGGCCGGGGGAGGGGTCAGGACTGAAGCTTTCTTT.

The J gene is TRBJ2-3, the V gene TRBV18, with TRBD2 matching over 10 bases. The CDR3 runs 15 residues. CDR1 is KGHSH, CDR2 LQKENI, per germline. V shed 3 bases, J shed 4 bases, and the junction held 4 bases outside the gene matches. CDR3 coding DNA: TGTGCCAGCTCACCCCTAGCGGGAGAAGCAGATACGCAGTATTTT. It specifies CASSPLAGEADTQYF. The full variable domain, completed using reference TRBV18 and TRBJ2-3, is NAGVMQNPRHLVRRRGQEARLRCSPMKGHSHVYWYRQLPEEGLKFMVYLQKENIIDESGMPKERFSAEFPKEGPSILRIQQVVRGDSAAYFCASSPLAGEADTQYFGPGTRLTVL.

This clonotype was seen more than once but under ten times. CDR3 DNA sequence: TGCAGCGGCTGGAGTGGGAACGGGGAGCTGTTTTTT. Translated, it gives CSGWSGNGELFF. V and J are TRBV29-1 and TRBJ2-2; no definite D call. CDR3 length: 12 residues. V was cut by 7 bases and J by 7 bases, with 13 bases left in between. CDR1 SQVTM and CDR2 ANQGSEA come from the germline V gene.

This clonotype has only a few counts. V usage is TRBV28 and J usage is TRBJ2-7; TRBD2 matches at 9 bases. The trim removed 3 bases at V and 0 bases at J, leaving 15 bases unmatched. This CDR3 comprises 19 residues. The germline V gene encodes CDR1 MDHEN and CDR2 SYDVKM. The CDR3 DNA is TGTGCCAGCAGTTTTCCCCTGAAGCTAGCGGGACCTCTCTCCTACGAGCAGTACTTC. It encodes CASSFPLKLAGPLSYEQYF.

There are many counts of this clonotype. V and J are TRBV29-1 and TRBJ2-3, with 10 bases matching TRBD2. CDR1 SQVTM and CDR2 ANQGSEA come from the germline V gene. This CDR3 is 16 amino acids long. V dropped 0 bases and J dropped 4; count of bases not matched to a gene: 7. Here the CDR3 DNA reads TGCAGCGTTGAAGATAGGGCTAGCGGGAGCCCAGATACGCAGTATTTT. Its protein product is CSVEDRASGSPDTQYF.

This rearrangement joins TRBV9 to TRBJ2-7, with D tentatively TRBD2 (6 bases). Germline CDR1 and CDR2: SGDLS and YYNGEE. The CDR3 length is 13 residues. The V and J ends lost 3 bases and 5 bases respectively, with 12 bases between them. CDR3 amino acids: CASSGGDGDEQYF. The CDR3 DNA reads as TGTGCCAGCAGCGGCGGGGACGGTGACGAGCAGTACTTC.